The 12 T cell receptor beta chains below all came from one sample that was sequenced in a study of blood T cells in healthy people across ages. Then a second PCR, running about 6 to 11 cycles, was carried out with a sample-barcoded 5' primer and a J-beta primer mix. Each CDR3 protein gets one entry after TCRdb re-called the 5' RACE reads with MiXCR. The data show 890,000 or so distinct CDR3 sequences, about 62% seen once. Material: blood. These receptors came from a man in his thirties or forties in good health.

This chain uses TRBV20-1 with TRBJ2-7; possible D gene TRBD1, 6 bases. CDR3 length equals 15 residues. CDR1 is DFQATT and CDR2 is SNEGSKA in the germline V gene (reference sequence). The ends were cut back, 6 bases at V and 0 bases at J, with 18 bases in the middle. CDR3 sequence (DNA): TGCAGTGCCCCCACTCTCGGACAGATCTCCTACGAGCAGTACTTC. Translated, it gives CSAPTLGQISYEQYF.

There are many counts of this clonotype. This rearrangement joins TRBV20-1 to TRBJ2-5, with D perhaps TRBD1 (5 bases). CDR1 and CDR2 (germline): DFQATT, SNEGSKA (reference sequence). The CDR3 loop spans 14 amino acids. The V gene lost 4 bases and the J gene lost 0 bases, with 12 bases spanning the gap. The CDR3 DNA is TGCAGTGCTATAGGGGTAGTCTACCAAGAGACCCAGTACTTC. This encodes CSAIGVVYQETQYF.

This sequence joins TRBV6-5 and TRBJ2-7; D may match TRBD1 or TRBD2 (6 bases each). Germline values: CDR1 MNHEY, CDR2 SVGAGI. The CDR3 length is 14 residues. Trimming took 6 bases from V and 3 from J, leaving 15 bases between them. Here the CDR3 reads CASRFTGAVYEQYF. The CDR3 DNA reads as TGTGCCAGCAGGTTCACGGGGGCGGTCTACGAGCAGTACTTC.

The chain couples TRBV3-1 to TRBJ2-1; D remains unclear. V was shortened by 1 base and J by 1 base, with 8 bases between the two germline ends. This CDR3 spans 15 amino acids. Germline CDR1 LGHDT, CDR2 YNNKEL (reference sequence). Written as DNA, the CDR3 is TGTGCCAGCAGCCAAGTAACGTTTTCCTACAATGAGCAGTTCTTC. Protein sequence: CASSQVTFSYNEQFF.

This CDR3 is CASSLGPGPALFF. The CDR3 DNA reads TGTGCCAGCAGCCTTGGGCCCGGCCCGGCACTGTTTTTT. This sequence joins TRBV6-2 or TRBV6-3 and TRBJ1-4; D gene uncertain. The CDR3 sequence is 13 residues long. V lost 6 bases, J lost 13 bases, and 18 bases lay in between. In germline, CDR1 is MNHEY, CDR2 SVGEGT.

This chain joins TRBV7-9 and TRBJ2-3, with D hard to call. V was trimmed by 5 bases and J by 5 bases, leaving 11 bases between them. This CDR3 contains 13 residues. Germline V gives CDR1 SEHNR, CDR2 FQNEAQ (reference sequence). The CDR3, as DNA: TGTGCCAGCAGCACAACGGTTTTAGATACGCAGTATTTT. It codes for CASSTTVLDTQYF. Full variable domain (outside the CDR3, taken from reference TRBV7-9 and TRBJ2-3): DTGVSQNPRHKITKRGQNVTFRCDPISEHNRLYWYRQTLGQGPEFLTYFQNEAQLEKSRLLSDRFSAERPKGSFSTLEIQRTEQGDSAMYLCASSTTVLDTQYFGPGTRLTVL.

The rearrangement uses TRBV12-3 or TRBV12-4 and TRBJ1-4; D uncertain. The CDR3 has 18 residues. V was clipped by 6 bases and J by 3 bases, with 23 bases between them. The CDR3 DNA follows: TGTGCCAGCAGCCCAGTGGGGTACGCATCGGTGGCTAATGAAAAACTGTTTTTT. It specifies CASSPVGYASVANEKLFF.

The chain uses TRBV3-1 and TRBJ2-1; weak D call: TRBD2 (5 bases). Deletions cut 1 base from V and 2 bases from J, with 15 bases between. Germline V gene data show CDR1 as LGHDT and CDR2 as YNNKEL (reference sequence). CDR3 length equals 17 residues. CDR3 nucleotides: TGTGCCAGCAGCCAAGCGCGTAGCGCGACAACCTACAATGAGCAGTTCTTC. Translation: CASSQARSATTYNEQFF.

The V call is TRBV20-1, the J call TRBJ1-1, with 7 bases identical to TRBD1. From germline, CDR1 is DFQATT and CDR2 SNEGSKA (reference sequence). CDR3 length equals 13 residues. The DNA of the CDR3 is TGCAGCGGCAGGGGGGGGTTGAACACTGAAGCTTTCTTT. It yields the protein CSGRGGLNTEAFF.

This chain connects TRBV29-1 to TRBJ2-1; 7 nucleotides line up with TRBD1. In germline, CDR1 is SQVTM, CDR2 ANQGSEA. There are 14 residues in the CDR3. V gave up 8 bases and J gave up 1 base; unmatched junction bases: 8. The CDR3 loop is CSRRGPRSYNEQFF. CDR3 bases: TGCAGCCGAAGGGGGCCCCGATCCTACAATGAGCAGTTCTTC.

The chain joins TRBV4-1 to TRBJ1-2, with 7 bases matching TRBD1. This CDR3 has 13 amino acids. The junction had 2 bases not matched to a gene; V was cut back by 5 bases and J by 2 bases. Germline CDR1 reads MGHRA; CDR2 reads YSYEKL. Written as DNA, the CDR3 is TGCGCCAGCAGCAACAGGGGAAACTATGGCTACACCTTC. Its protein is CASSNRGNYGYTF.

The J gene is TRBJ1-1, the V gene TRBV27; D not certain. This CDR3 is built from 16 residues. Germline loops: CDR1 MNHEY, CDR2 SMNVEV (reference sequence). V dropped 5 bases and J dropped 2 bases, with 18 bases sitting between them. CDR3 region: CASSPSAGYGNTEAFF. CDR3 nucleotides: TGTGCCAGCAGTCCCTCGGCGGGGTACGGAAACACTGAAGCTTTCTTT.